The next 32 T cell receptor beta chains were all read from a single sample in a study of blood T cell repertoires in COVID-19. Clones were read by immunoSEQ multiplex PCR, and TCRdb kept only the in-frame ones, dropping some. The sample includes 150,000 or so clones, about four fifths seen only once; the top ten take 9.2%. Material for sequencing was PBMCs or T cells enriched from blood (not recorded which). These receptors originate from a man aged 50-59 years who had recovered from COVID-19.

The J gene is TRBJ1-5, the V gene TRBV2; D remains unclear. CDR3 length: 14 residues. V was shortened by 4 bases and J by 3 bases, with 10 bases between the two germline ends. Germline V CDR1 and CDR2: SNHLY, FYNNEI. The CDR3 spells CASSGYSSNQPQHF. The CDR3 nucleotides are TGTGCCAGCAGTGGGTACAGTTCCAATCAGCCCCAGCATTTT.

The V and J genes are TRBV5-1 and TRBJ2-1; TRBD2 matches 7 bases. CDR3 length: 16 residues. From germline, CDR1 is SGHRS and CDR2 YFSETQ. V gave up 0 bases and J gave up 4 bases; unmatched junction bases: 7. The CDR3 loop is CASSLAASGDYNEQFF. CDR3 sequence (DNA): TGCGCCAGCAGCTTGGCGGCCAGCGGGGATTACAATGAGCAGTTCTTC.

This chain connects TRBV5-6 to TRBJ2-5; 7 bases fit TRBD1. V shed 4 bases and J 3 bases; nucleotides not matched to a gene: 6. Germline assignment: CDR1 SGHDT and CDR2 YYEEEE. CDR3 size: 14 residues. In DNA form, the CDR3 reads TGTGCCAGCAGCCCAACCGGGACAGAAGAGACCCAGTACTTC. It encodes CASSPTGTEETQYF.

The gene calls are TRBV7-2 and TRBJ2-5; 11 bases agree with TRBD2. The germline CDR1 and CDR2 sequences are SGHTA and FQGNSA. This CDR3 is 15 amino acids long. V was clipped by 3 bases and J by 2 bases; unmatched bases: 2. This CDR3 reads CASSFRTSGQETQYF. For the CDR3, the DNA is TGTGCCAGCAGCTTCCGGACTAGCGGGCAAGAGACCCAGTACTTC.

The rearrangement uses TRBV14 and TRBJ1-3, with 7 bases identical to TRBD1. The CDR3 totals 16 residues. Germline CDR1 reads SGHDN; CDR2 reads FVKESK. V dropped 2 bases and J dropped 0; count of bases not matched to a gene: 4. This CDR3 reads CASSQLQGTSGNTIYF. For the CDR3, the DNA is TGTGCCAGCAGCCAACTACAGGGGACCTCTGGAAACACCATATATTTT.

The chain links TRBV5-6 to TRBJ1-2; D remains ambiguous. From germline, CDR1 is SGHDT and CDR2 YYEEEE. The CDR3 contains 14 residues. V was cut by 0 bases and J by 2 bases, with 8 bases left in between. The CDR3, as DNA: TGTGCCAGCAGCTTGGGCCCGGGGAACTATGGCTACACCTTC. It yields the protein CASSLGPGNYGYTF.

This clone was detected once. The chain joins TRBV15 to TRBJ1-1, with D unresolved. V was pared by 1 base and J by 3 bases, with 6 bases between. The CDR3 has 13 residues. CDR1 is LNHNV and CDR2 is YYDKDF in the germline V gene (reference sequence). This CDR3 reads CATSRVSDTEAFF. CDR3 DNA sequence: TGTGCCACCAGCAGAGTGTCCGACACTGAAGCTTTCTTT.

This clone has only one observation. The rearrangement links TRBV7-8 to TRBJ1-6; 7 bases are a match to TRBD1. Germline trimming cut 2 bases from V and 9 bases from J; bases unmatched to any gene: 10. Per the germline V gene, CDR1 is SGHVS and CDR2 is FQNEAQ. The CDR3 loop spans 16 amino acids. The DNA for the CDR3 is TGTGCCAGCAGCTTACCCCGCGGAGGGGGCTTTTCACCCCTCCACTTT. Protein sequence: CASSLPRGGGFSPLHF.

V gene TRBV5-8 combines with J gene TRBJ2-7; D is possibly TRBD1 (5 bases). The V and J ends lost 5 bases and 0 bases respectively, with 9 bases between them. Germline CDR1 is SGHTS and CDR2 is YDEGEE. The CDR3 spans 13 residues. Written as DNA, the CDR3 is TGTGCCAGCAGTCGACAGAGCTCCTACGAGCAGTACTTC. It translates to CASSRQSSYEQYF.

V gene TRBV3-1 (or the pseudogene TRBV3-2) combines with J gene TRBJ2-1; 7 bases line up with TRBD2. The junction had 2 bases not matched to a gene; V was cut back by 3 bases and J by 6 bases. The CDR3 spans 13 residues. Germline V gene data show CDR1 as LGHDT and CDR2 as YNNKEL (reference sequence). CDR3 in amino acids: CASSQGGGNEQFF. In nucleotides, the CDR3 is TGTGCCAGCAGCCAGGGGGGGGGCAATGAGCAGTTCTTC.

CDR3 DNA: TGTGCCAGCAGCTTGGCCGGTACGGAGGGATGGAGTGATGACACTGAAGCTTTCTTT. This gives the protein CASSLAGTEGWSDDTEAFF. The chain links TRBV5-5 to TRBJ1-1, with D uncertain. Germline V gene data show CDR1 as SGHKS and CDR2 as YYEKEE (reference sequence). V lost 0 bases to trimming and J lost 3 bases, with 24 bases between them. The CDR3 sequence is 19 residues long.

The V and J genes are TRBV28 and TRBJ2-7; 7 positions match TRBD1. The V gene's germline CDR1 is MDHEN and CDR2 SYDVKM. After removal of 7 bases from V and 2 bases from J, the junction contained 8 bases not matched to a gene. The CDR3 covers 14 residues. The CDR3 nucleotides read TGTGCCAGCACCCCCGGGACAGAGACCTACGAGCAGTACTTC. Protein: CASTPGTETYEQYF.

The genes are TRBV19 and TRBJ1-6; D might be TRBD1 (6 bases). The CDR3 covers 13 residues. Germline V gene data show CDR1 as LNHDA and CDR2 as SQIVND (reference sequence). V was trimmed by 10 bases and J by 3 bases, leaving 10 bases between them. The CDR3, as DNA: TGTGCCACCCGGACAGACTATAATTCACCCCTCCACTTT. Protein sequence: CATRTDYNSPLHF.

V and J are TRBV27 and TRBJ2-7, with D unresolved. The CDR3 extends over 14 amino acids. Trimming took 5 bases from V and 0 from J, leaving 11 bases between them. Germline values: CDR1 MNHEY, CDR2 SMNVEV (reference sequence). CDR3 residues: CASSPTRSSYEQYF. DNA for the CDR3: TGTGCCAGCAGTCCCACCCGGTCCTCCTACGAGCAGTACTTC.

The J gene is TRBJ1-1, the V gene TRBV6-2 or TRBV6-3; D gene uncertain. The V and J ends lost 5 bases and 1 base respectively, with 14 bases between them. Germline CDR1 MNHEY, CDR2 SVGEGT. The CDR3 spans 15 residues. The CDR3 coding sequence is TGTGCCAGCAGTCACCCCGCCGGGAAGAACACTGAAGCTTTCTTT. Protein: CASSHPAGKNTEAFF.

This chain links TRBV6-1 with TRBJ1-2, with 10 nucleotides matching TRBD1. CDR3 size: 16 residues. Per the germline V gene, CDR1 is MNHNS and CDR2 is SASEGT. V lost 3 bases, J lost 4 bases, and 8 bases stayed unmatched. The CDR3 region has the DNA TGTGCCAGCAGTGATTACCGGGACAGGGGTATCTATGGCTACACCTTC. This codes for CASSDYRDRGIYGYTF.

The chain couples TRBV6-5 to TRBJ2-3; 7 bases are a match to TRBD1. The CDR3 spans 15 residues. Losses at the gene ends were 6 bases for V and 2 bases for J; bases not matched to a gene: 8. Germline-derived CDR1 and CDR2 are MNHEY and SVGAGI. CDR3: CASRPTGDITDTQYF. CDR3 coding DNA: TGTGCCAGCAGACCCACAGGGGACATCACAGATACGCAGTATTTT.

V and J are TRBV28 and TRBJ1-3; possible D gene TRBD1, 6 bases. The CDR3 extends over 15 amino acids. The V gene's germline CDR1 is MDHEN and CDR2 SYDVKM. The V end was cut by 10 bases, the J end by 0 bases, with 16 bases between. The CDR3 DNA reads as TGTGCCATACAGGGCGTCCCGAACTCTGGAAACACCATATATTTT. It yields the protein CAIQGVPNSGNTIYF.

As for this clone: In the same sample, other DNA sequences code for this CDR3. V is TRBV27 and J is TRBJ2-5; TRBD2 aligns across 10 bases. The V segment lost 0 bases and the J segment 2 bases; nucleotides outside the gene matches: 3. Germline V CDR1 and CDR2: MNHEY, SMNVEV (reference sequence). The CDR3 has 16 amino acids. Written as DNA, the CDR3 is TGTGCCAGCAGTTTATCGACGGGACTAGCGCAAGAGACCCAGTACTTC. As protein: CASSLSTGLAQETQYF.

A remark on this clone: This same CDR3 is encoded by further DNA sequences in the sample. V gene TRBV3-1 (or the pseudogene TRBV3-2) combines with J gene TRBJ1-5; tentative D call: TRBD1 (5 bases). V lost 2 bases and J 7 bases, leaving 6 bases between the germline ends. The CDR3 totals 12 residues. Germline V gene sequence: CDR1 LGHDT, CDR2 YNNKEL (reference sequence). CDR3: CASSQQGQPQHF. DNA for the CDR3: TGTGCCAGCAGCCAACAGGGACAGCCCCAGCATTTT.

In DNA, the CDR3 is TGTGCCAGCTCACCGGGGGAGACAGGGTTTGAAAAACTGTTTTTT. Protein product: CASSPGETGFEKLFF. The chain links TRBV18 to TRBJ1-4; 7 positions agree with TRBD1. The CDR3 covers 15 residues. Germline CDR1 reads KGHSH; CDR2 reads LQKENI. The V and J ends lost 3 bases and 7 bases, in that order; junction bases with no gene match: 8.

In this sample, this clone turned up once. The V call is TRBV5-1, the J call TRBJ1-4, with 9 positions matching TRBD1. CDR3 length: 14 amino acids. CDR1 and CDR2 from the germline V gene are SGHRS and YFSETQ. J lost 6 bases, V lost 4 bases, and 4 bases had no gene match. The CDR3 region has the DNA TGCGCCAGCAGCCTTGACAGGGGGTATGAAAAACTGTTTTTT. Its translation is CASSLDRGYEKLFF.

The V call is TRBV3-1 (or the pseudogene TRBV3-2), the J call TRBJ2-1, with D possibly TRBD2 on 5 matching bases. V lost 1 base, J lost 9 bases, and 13 bases lay in between. The CDR3 is 14 residues long. Germline lookup yields CDR1 LGHDT and CDR2 YNNKEL (reference sequence). The CDR3 nucleotides are TGTGCCAGCAGCCAAGCCCCCGAGGGCGGTGAGCAGTTCTTC. It yields the protein CASSQAPEGGEQFF.

In this sample, this clone turned up many times. The V and J genes are TRBV18 and TRBJ1-5, with 8 bases matching TRBD1. The CDR3 consists of 14 residues. Trimming cost V 3 bases and J 5 bases; bases outside gene matches: 3. CDR1 is KGHSH and CDR2 is LQKENI in the germline V gene. The CDR3 protein is CASSPTGVDQPQHF. The CDR3 bases are TGTGCCAGCTCACCGACAGGGGTTGATCAGCCCCAGCATTTT.

The genes are TRBV2 and TRBJ1-3, with D possibly matching TRBD1 (5 bases). The CDR3 is 16 amino acids. Germline CDR1 and CDR2: SNHLY and FYNNEI. Trimming took off 7 bases at V and 6 bases at J, with 22 bases between the two ends. The CDR3 here is CASTSGSAQGENTIYF. In nucleotides, the CDR3 is TGTGCCAGCACATCTGGGTCGGCGCAGGGCGAAAACACCATATATTTT.

The chain carries TRBV2 and TRBJ1-2; tentatively, D is TRBD1 (5 bases). Trimming pared 6 bases from V and 6 bases from J, leaving 17 bases between. The CDR3 extends over 14 amino acids. Germline V gene data show CDR1 as SNHLY and CDR2 as FYNNEI. The CDR3 DNA follows: TGTGCCAGCAGCTCCGACAGAACCTTGGATGGCTACACCTTC. This translates into CASSSDRTLDGYTF.

The J gene is TRBJ1-5, the V gene TRBV28; D uncertain. Germline values: CDR1 MDHEN, CDR2 SYDVKM. The CDR3 has 12 residues. Between the trimmed V and J ends, which lost 8 bases and 1 base, there was a span of 6 bases. The CDR3 DNA reads as TGTGCCAGCCTTCGGAGCAATCAGCCCCAGCATTTT. Protein sequence: CASLRSNQPQHF.

This chain links TRBV27 with TRBJ2-1; D uncertain. The CDR3 runs 14 residues. Trimming pared 3 bases from V and 3 bases from J, leaving 9 bases between. Per germline, CDR1 MNHEY and CDR2 SMNVEV (reference sequence). CDR3 nucleotides: TGTGCCAGCAGTTTGGGCAGTATCTACAATGAGCAGTTCTTC. Its translation is CASSLGSIYNEQFF.

This chain connects TRBV5-4 to TRBJ2-1, with TRBD2 identical over 9 bases. The V gene end was trimmed by 5 bases and the J gene end by 8 bases; junction bases not matched to a gene: 11. This CDR3 is built from 15 residues. Germline V CDR1 and CDR2: SGHNT, YYREEE (reference sequence). CDR3 nucleotide sequence: TGTGCCAGCAGAAAACCGGGACTAGCCACCCATGAGCAGTTCTTC. Encoded protein: CASRKPGLATHEQFF.

The gene calls are TRBV21-1 and TRBJ1-2; the table assigns TRBD1, which was not confirmed against the DNA. TRBV21-1 is a documented pseudogene. This CDR3 has 15 residues. The CDR3 spells CASSNQSTGEYGYTF. DNA of the CDR3: TGTGCCAGCAGCAACCAATCGACAGGCGAGTATGGCTACACCTTC.

The count of this clone is one. The V call is TRBV7-9, the J call TRBJ1-5; D is unclear. CDR1 is SEHNR and CDR2 is FQNEAQ in the germline V gene (reference sequence). Between the trimmed V and J ends, which lost 6 bases and 3 bases, there was a span of 12 bases. The CDR3 loop spans 14 amino acids. Here the CDR3 DNA reads TGTGCCAGCAGTTTCGACACCGACAATCAGCCCCAGCATTTT. Protein sequence: CASSFDTDNQPQHF.

The rearrangement links TRBV4-3 to TRBJ1-2; maybe TRBD1 (5 bases). This CDR3 comprises 16 residues. V was pared by 1 base and J by 5 bases, with 17 bases between. The germline V gene encodes CDR1 LGHNA and CDR2 YSLEER. The CDR3: CASSQGGGSPTYGYTF. CDR3 coding DNA: TGCGCCAGCAGCCAAGGGGGGGGTAGTCCGACATATGGCTACACCTTC.